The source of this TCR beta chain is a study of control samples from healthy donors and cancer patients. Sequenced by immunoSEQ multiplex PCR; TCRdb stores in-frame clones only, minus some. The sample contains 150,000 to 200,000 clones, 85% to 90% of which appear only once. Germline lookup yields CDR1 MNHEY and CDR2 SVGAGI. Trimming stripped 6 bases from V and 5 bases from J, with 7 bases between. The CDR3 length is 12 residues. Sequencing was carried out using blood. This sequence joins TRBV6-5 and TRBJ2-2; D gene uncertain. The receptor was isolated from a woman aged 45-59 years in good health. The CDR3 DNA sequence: TGTGCCAGCAGATTAAATACCGGGGAGCTGTTTTTT. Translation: CASRLNTGELFF.